Each of the 16 T cell receptor beta chains below was sequenced from the same sample in a study of shared clonotypes between healthy human individuals. Sequencing used immunoSEQ multiplex PCR; TCRdb keeps in-frame clones, though not all of them. The sample lists 2 million or so clones; about 95% were seen once. CD8 cells classed as naive were CD45RO-negative and positively selected for CCR7, excluding terminally differentiated effector memory CD45RA+ cells. The sample comprised naive CD8+ T cells sorted from blood. The receptors come from a young man in good health.

As to this clone: Other DNA sequences within the sample encode an identical CDR3. The chain is built from TRBV15 and TRBJ2-7; D unresolved. The CDR3 totals 13 residues. Per germline, CDR1 LNHNV and CDR2 YYDKDF (reference sequence). The V end was cut by 5 bases, the J end by 0 bases, with 8 bases between. DNA for the CDR3: TGTGCCACCAGCTGGTCCAGCTCCTACGAGCAGTACTTC. Residues: CATSWSSSYEQYF.

This chain links TRBV2 with TRBJ2-3; the D call may be TRBD1 or TRBD2 (5 bases each). This CDR3 contains 15 residues. V lost 0 bases, J lost 3 bases, and 10 bases lay in between. Germline V gene data show CDR1 as SNHLY and CDR2 as FYNNEI. This CDR3 reads CASSEALEGTDTQYF. The CDR3 nucleotides are TGTGCCAGCAGTGAAGCCCTAGAGGGGACAGATACGCAGTATTTT.

This clone was observed a single time. The rearrangement joins TRBV6-1 to TRBJ2-5; TRBD2 agrees at 10 bases. Germline CDR1 and CDR2: MNHNS and SASEGT. The CDR3 extends over 18 amino acids. The trim removed 3 bases at V and 0 bases at J, leaving 10 bases unmatched. The CDR3 protein is CASSDDERGGEYQETQYF. The CDR3, as DNA: TGTGCCAGCAGTGATGATGAGCGGGGGGGCGAGTACCAAGAGACCCAGTACTTC.

This chain uses TRBV4-3 with TRBJ2-7, with D possibly matching TRBD2 (5 bases). The germline V and J ends were trimmed by 4 bases and 4 bases, with 17 bases remaining between them. Germline V gene lookup returns CDR1 LGHNA and CDR2 YSLEER. The CDR3 has 15 amino acids. The CDR3 reads CASSPFWTVGYEQYF. CDR3 in DNA: TGCGCCAGCAGCCCCTTTTGGACTGTGGGGTACGAGCAGTACTTC.

The chain is built from TRBV6-6 and TRBJ2-5; D is tentatively TRBD1 or TRBD2 (5 bases each). The V and J ends lost 3 bases and 3 bases respectively, with 14 bases between them. CDR1 MNHNY and CDR2 SVGAGI come from the germline V gene (reference sequence). CDR3 length: 15 residues. For the CDR3, the DNA is TGTGCCAGCAGTTATTACGGGACGGAAAAAGAGACCCAGTACTTC. Translation gives CASSYYGTEKETQYF.

In its sample, this clone was seen once. Its ends do not fully match the called genes, so a read error is possible. V and J are TRBV27 and TRBJ2-7, with D possibly matching TRBD2 (6 bases). Germline CDR1 MNHEY, CDR2 SMNVEV (reference sequence). The CDR3 has 13 residues. The CDR3 region has the DNA TGTGCCAGCAGTTTGGCGGGGCCCTACGAGCAGCACTTC. This gives the protein CASSLAGPYEQHF.

The J gene is TRBJ2-7, the V gene TRBV30; D gene ambiguous. V gave up 1 base and J gave up 5 bases, with 3 bases separating them. From germline, CDR1 is GTSNPN and CDR2 SVGIG (reference sequence). CDR3 length: 10 residues. Here the CDR3 reads CAWSDDEQYF. The CDR3 bases are TGTGCCTGGAGTGACGACGAGCAGTACTTC.

The J gene is TRBJ1-1, the V gene TRBV4-1, with D perhaps matching TRBD1 (5 bases). Germline CDR1 is MGHRA and CDR2 is YSYEKL. Trimming pared 3 bases from V and 8 bases from J, leaving 13 bases between. This CDR3 has 13 amino acids. The CDR3 region is CASSQARDGEAFF. DNA for the CDR3: TGCGCCAGCAGCCAGGCCCGGGACGGAGAAGCTTTCTTT.

V gene TRBV19 combines with J gene TRBJ2-6; D possibly corresponds to TRBD1 (5 bases). V lost 6 bases to trimming and J lost 11 bases, with 20 bases between them. Looked up from germline, CDR1 is LNHDA and CDR2 is SQIVND (reference sequence). The CDR3 spans 15 residues. The CDR3 bases are TGTGCCAGTAGCCAGTTACCGGGCCAGGGCTACGTCCTGACTTTC. This translates into CASSQLPGQGYVLTF. The variable domain in full, completed from reference TRBV19 and TRBJ2-6, reads DGGITQSPKYLFRKEGQNVTLSCEQNLNHDAMYWYRQDPGQGLRLIYYSQIVNDFQKGDIAEGYSVSREKKESFPLTVTSAQKNPTAFYLCASSQLPGQGYVLTFGAGSRLTVL.

The chain employs TRBV9 and TRBJ2-2, with 9 nucleotides matching TRBD2. CDR3 size: 14 residues. Germline assignment: CDR1 SGDLS and CDR2 YYNGEE. Unmatched junction bases numbered 2, after V lost 2 bases and J lost 6 bases. The CDR3 reads CASSVLAGAGELFF. As DNA, the CDR3 is TGTGCCAGCAGCGTTTTAGCGGGGGCCGGGGAGCTGTTTTTT.

The genes are TRBV5-7 and TRBJ1-6; 9 positions agree with TRBD1. TRBV5-7 is marked as an open reading frame, function uncertain. V shed 4 bases, J shed 3 bases, and the junction held 5 bases outside the gene matches. The CDR3 has 16 amino acids. In nucleotides, the CDR3 is TGTGCCAGCAGCCCTGACAGGGGGTTCTATAATTCACCCCTCCACTTT. The encoded protein is CASSPDRGFYNSPLHF.

The CDR3 sequence: CASSQLQQPYEQYF. The CDR3 DNA is TGCGCCAGCAGCCAACTACAGCAGCCTTACGAGCAGTACTTC. The V and J genes are TRBV4-1 and TRBJ2-7, with D unclear. V gave up 2 bases and J gave up 4 bases, with 12 bases separating them. This CDR3 is 14 amino acids long. The V gene's germline CDR1 is MGHRA and CDR2 YSYEKL.

The CDR3 loop is CASSQYYNEQFF. CDR3 bases: TGTGCCAGCAGCCAATACTACAATGAGCAGTTCTTC. The J gene is TRBJ2-1, the V gene TRBV14; D call uncertain. The length of the CDR3 is 12 residues. CDR1 and CDR2 from the germline V gene are SGHDN and FVKESK. V lost 2 bases and J lost 3, with 2 bases in between. The full variable domain, with the rest looked up from reference TRBV14 and TRBJ2-1, is EAGVTQFPSHSVIEKGQTVTLRCDPISGHDNLYWYRRVMGKEIKFLLHFVKESKQDESGMPNNRFLAERTGGTYSTLKVQPAELEDSGVYFCASSQYYNEQFFGPGTRLTVL.

The genes are TRBV28 and TRBJ2-3; 11 bases are a match to TRBD2. CDR3 length: 18 residues. V lost 5 bases to trimming and J lost 0 bases; unmatched junction nucleotides: 10. Per the germline V gene, CDR1 is MDHEN and CDR2 is SYDVKM. CDR3 amino acids: CASSPLAGGVTSTDTQYF. The CDR3 nucleotides read TGTGCCAGCAGTCCGCTAGCGGGGGGCGTTACTAGCACAGATACGCAGTATTTT.

The J gene is TRBJ2-7, the V gene TRBV27; D perhaps matches TRBD2 (5 bases). This CDR3 has 14 amino acids. The V gene's germline CDR1 is MNHEY and CDR2 SMNVEV (reference sequence). The V end was cut by 8 bases, the J end by 6 bases, with 20 bases between. The CDR3 coding sequence is TGTGCCAGCGGTGCTAGGACTTCCAGCGGCGAGCAGTACTTC. It is translated as CASGARTSSGEQYF.

The chain combines TRBV27 with TRBJ2-5; TRBD2 agrees at 8 bases. V shed 5 bases and J 4 bases; nucleotides not matched to a gene: 6. Germline lookup yields CDR1 MNHEY and CDR2 SMNVEV (reference sequence). The CDR3 is made up of 14 amino acids. The CDR3 reads CASSKTAGAETQYF. In nucleotides, the CDR3 is TGTGCCAGCAGTAAAACAGCGGGAGCAGAGACCCAGTACTTC.